This TCR beta chain appears in the sequencing data of a study of CD4 T cells in relation to SARS-CoV-2 and coronaviruses. Points from the study as a whole: Roughly three fifths of donors had memory CD4+ clonotypes crossrecognizing SARS-CoV-2 and common cold coronavirus spike. Samples before the pandemic and after infection were not matched within any donor.

TCRdb keeps only in-frame clones here, not all; method: immunoSEQ multiplex PCR. The sample carries tens of thousands of clones, around 75% recorded once. CD4+ T cells from unexposed donors were obtained before the COVID-19 pandemic (2011-2018). The cells were cultured for about ten days before CD4+ T cells were isolated. CDR3 size: 13 residues. Germline V gene data show CDR1 as LNHDA and CDR2 as SQIVND (reference sequence). V lost 6 bases and J 3 bases, leaving 11 bases between the germline ends. Comment on this clone: No antigen is known for it.

This TCR derives from a human donor in good health. The chain is built from TRBV19 and TRBJ1-1; possible D gene TRBD1, 6 bases. The specimen was CD4+ T cells from PBMCs, cultured in vitro. In DNA form, the CDR3 reads TGTGCCAGTAGCTGGGGGCGCGACACTGAAGCTTTCTTT. Its translation: CASSWGRDTEAFF.